This record looks at one TCR beta chain sequence and its context. Its antigen is as yet unknown. This entry is derived from a study of T-cell memory formation after mild COVID-19. TCRdb used MiXCR to reprocess the 5' RACE reads, holding one entry per CDR3 protein. The data contain about 620,000 distinct CDR3 sequences, more than 15% of them singletons. CDR1 SGHTA and CDR2 FQGNSA come from the germline V gene. J was trimmed by 6 bases and V by 3 bases; bases with no gene match: 10. The CDR3 is 16 amino acids. Overall study findings and caveats: Mainly CM and EM harbored the contracting CD4+ clones; mainly EMRA harbored the CD8+ ones.

The clonotype was recovered from an adult woman who had mild COVID-19 (a few samples of this study predate the infection). Cell type and time point are not known. The chain carries TRBV7-2 and TRBJ2-1; TRBD1 agrees at 8 bases. Specimen: PBMCs or a T cell subset sorted from them (not recorded which). CDR3 DNA sequence: TGTGCCAGCAGCTTGGGCCCGGGACAGGTTGCCAATGAGCAGTTCTTC. Translated: CASSLGPGQVANEQFF. Together with reference TRBV7-2 and TRBJ2-1, the CDR3 gives the full variable domain: GAGVSQSPSNKVTEKGKDVELRCDPISGHTALYWYRQSLGQGLEFLIYFQGNSAPDKSGLPSDRFSAERTGGSVSTLTIQRTQQEDSAVYLCASSLGPGQVANEQFFGPGTRLTVL.